Listed below are T cell receptor beta chains from one sample, sequenced in a study of cytomegalovirus exposure and HLA in healthy donors. The method was immunoSEQ multiplex PCR; TCRdb's version includes in-frame clones alone and lacks a portion of them. In the table there are approximately 120,000 clones, almost 90% of which are singletons. The sequenced sample consisted of PBMCs. The receptors shown here come from a young woman in good health and CMV-seronegative. The CDR3 runs from the conserved cysteine through the conserved F or W. The D gene is left open where the match is weak.

J gene,V gene,D gene,CDR3 protein
TRBJ1-2,TRBV14,TRBD1,CASSQVGQYYGYTF
TRBJ1-4,TRBV28,-,CASSTVKFF
TRBJ2-3,TRBV28,TRBD2,CASTSPGRAIHGTDTQYF
TRBJ1-4,TRBV28,TRBD1,CASSSPGQGEKLFF
TRBJ2-7,TRBV7-2,TRBD1,CASSPRTGAGAYEQYF
TRBJ2-2,TRBV6-4,TRBD1,CASSWLAGGDTGELFF
TRBJ2-3,TRBV19,-,CASSGAHYTDTQYF
TRBJ2-5,TRBV14,TRBD2,CASSRGTSGSGETQYF
TRBJ2-3,TRBV19,TRBD2,CASRETSGGAHTQYF
TRBJ2-1,TRBV5-1,-,CASSLISGNEQFF
TRBJ2-7,TRBV9,-,CASSGGGALSYEQYF
TRBJ1-5,TRBV7-3,-,CASSLIGQPQHF
TRBJ1-1,TRBV7-6,-,CASSLVPQSEAFF
TRBJ2-2,TRBV28,TRBD2,CAITSGGLNTGELFF
TRBJ1-3,TRBV5-1,TRBD1,CASRAGTGPSGNTIYF
TRBJ1-1,TRBV27,-,CASTSNTEAFF
TRBJ1-1,TRBV27,-,CASSSWNTEAFF
TRBJ2-5,TRBV27,-,CASSLLDQETQYF
TRBJ2-4,TRBV7-2,-,CASSPRPRRDIQYF
TRBJ2-2,TRBV4-2,-,CASSQDIAETGELFF
TRBJ2-7,TRBV28,-,CASSFLLEYEQYF
TRBJ2-2,TRBV7-2,-,CASSFPPGELFF
TRBJ2-7,TRBV4-2,TRBD1,CASSQDFGRGRGEQYF